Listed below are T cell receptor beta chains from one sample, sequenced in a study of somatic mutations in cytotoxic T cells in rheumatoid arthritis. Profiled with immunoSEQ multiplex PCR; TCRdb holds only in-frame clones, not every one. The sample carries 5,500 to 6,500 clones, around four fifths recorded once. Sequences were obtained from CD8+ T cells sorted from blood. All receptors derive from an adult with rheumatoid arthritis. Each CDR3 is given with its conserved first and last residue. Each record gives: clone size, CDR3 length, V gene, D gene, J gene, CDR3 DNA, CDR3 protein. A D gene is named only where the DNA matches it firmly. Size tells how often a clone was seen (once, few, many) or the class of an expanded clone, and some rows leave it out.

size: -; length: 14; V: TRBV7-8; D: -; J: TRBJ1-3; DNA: TGTGCCAGCAGCCTCGACGGGTACGGAAACACCATATATTTT; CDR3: CASSLDGYGNTIYF
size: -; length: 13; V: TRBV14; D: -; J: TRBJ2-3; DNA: TGTGCCAGCAGCCAATCTCCCTCTTATACGCAGTATTTT; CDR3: CASSQSPSYTQYF
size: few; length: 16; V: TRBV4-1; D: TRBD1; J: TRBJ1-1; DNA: TGCGCCAGCAGCCACGCTCGGGACAGGGTGAACACTGAAGCTTTCTTT; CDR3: CASSHARDRVNTEAFF
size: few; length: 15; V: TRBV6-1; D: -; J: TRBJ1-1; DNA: TGTGCCAGCAGCGCCCCCTCTGAGGGGAGCACTGAAGCTTTCTTT; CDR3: CASSAPSEGSTEAFF
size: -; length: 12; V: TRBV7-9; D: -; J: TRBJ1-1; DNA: TGTGCCAGCACGAGCGGCGGTCTCGAAGCTTTCTTT; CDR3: CASTSGGLEAFF
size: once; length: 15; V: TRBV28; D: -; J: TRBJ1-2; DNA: TGTGCCAGCAGTTTTCGCCAGGGGTTTTTCTATGGCTACACCTTC; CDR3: CASSFRQGFFYGYTF
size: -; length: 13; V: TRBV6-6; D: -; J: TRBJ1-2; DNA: TGTGCCAGCAGTCTGGACAGAGCTTATGGCTACACCTTC; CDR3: CASSLDRAYGYTF
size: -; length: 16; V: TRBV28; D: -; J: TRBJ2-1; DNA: TGTGCCAGCAAAGAGCCCCTTTCAGGACCCTACAATGAGCAGTTCTTC; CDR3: CASKEPLSGPYNEQFF
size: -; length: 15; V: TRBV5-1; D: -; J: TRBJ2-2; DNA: TGCGCCAGCAGCTCTCAGGGGTGGAACACCGGGGAGCTGTTTTTT; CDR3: CASSSQGWNTGELFF
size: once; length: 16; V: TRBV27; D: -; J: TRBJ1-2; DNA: TGTGCCAGCAGTTTTTCCCCCGAGGGGGGGGCTGTTAGCTACACCTTC; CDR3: CASSFSPEGGAVSYTF
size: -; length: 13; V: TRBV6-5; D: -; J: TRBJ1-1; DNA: TGTGCCAGCAGTTACAGTACGAACACTGAAGCTTTCTTT; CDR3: CASSYSTNTEAFF
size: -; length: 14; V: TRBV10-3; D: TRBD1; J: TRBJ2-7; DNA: TGTGCCATCAGTGATTGGGACAGGGACACCGAGCAGTACTTC; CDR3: CAISDWDRDTEQYF
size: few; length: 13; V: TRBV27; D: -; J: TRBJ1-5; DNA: TGTGCCAGCAGTTCTAGTGTTAATCAGCCCCAGCATTTT; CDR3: CASSSSVNQPQHF
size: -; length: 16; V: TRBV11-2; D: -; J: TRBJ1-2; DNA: TGTGCCAGCAGCTTACTAGAGCGTGGGCCTAACTATGGCTACACCTTC; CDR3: CASSLLERGPNYGYTF
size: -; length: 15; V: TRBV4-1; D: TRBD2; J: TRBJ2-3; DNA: TGCGCCAGCAGCCTTGGAGGGCGGGGGGTCGTCACGCAGTATTTT; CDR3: CASSLGGRGVVTQYF
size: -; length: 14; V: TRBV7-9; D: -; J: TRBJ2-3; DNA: TGTGCCAGCAGCCCGACGTCGGACACAGATACGCAGTATTTT; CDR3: CASSPTSDTDTQYF
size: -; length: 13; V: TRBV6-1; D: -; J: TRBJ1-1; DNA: TGTGCCAGCAGTCTCCCGGAGAACACTGAAGCTTTCTTT; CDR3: CASSLPENTEAFF
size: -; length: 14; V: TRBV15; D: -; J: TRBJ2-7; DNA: TGTGCCACCAGCAGACGCGGACAGAACTACGAGCAGTACTTC; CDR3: CATSRRGQNYEQYF
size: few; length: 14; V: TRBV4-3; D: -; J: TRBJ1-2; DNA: TGCGCCAGCAGCCAATTTGGGGCAGGCTATGGCTACACCTTC; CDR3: CASSQFGAGYGYTF
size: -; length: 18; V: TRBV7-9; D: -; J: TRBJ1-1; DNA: TGTGCCAGCACCAAAAAAGGGCTCGCCTACCCTATGAACACTGAAGCTTTCTTT; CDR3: CASTKKGLAYPMNTEAFF
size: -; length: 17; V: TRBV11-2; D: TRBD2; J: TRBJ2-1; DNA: TGTGCCAGCAGCTTAGGGGGAAGTAGCGGGGCAGCGAATGAGCAGTTCTTC; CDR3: CASSLGGSSGAANEQFF
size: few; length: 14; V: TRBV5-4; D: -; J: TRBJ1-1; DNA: TGTGCCAGCAGCTTCTTGACAGGAAACACTGAAGCTTTCTTT; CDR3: CASSFLTGNTEAFF
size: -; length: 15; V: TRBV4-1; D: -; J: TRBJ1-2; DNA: TGCGCCAGCAGCCAAGATCCACAGAATCCCTATGGCTACACCTTC; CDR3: CASSQDPQNPYGYTF
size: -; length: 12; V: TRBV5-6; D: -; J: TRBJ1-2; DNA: TGTGCCAGCAGCTTGGCACTCGGGTTTCGCACCTTC; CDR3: CASSLALGFRTF
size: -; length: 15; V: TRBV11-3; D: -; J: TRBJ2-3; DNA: TGTGCCAGCACCCCGCGAGGGGCTCTCCGAGATACGCAGTATTTT; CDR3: CASTPRGALRDTQYF
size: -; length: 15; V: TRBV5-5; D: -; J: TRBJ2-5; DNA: TGTGCCAGCAGCTGGGGGAAGGGGTTCCAAGAGACCCAGTACTTC; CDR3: CASSWGKGFQETQYF
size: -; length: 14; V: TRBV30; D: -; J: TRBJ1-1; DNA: TGTGCCTGGAGTTCTGGACAGATGAACACTGAAGCTTTCTTT; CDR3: CAWSSGQMNTEAFF